A single sample gave rise to the 28 T cell receptor beta chains below, sequenced in a study of T cells in Graves' hyperthyroidism and ophthalmopathy. The TCR beta CDR3 regions underwent amplification using RNA transcripts as the source. The primer set for the first-round RT-PCR of the TCR CDR3 was HTBI. TCRdb independently ran MiXCR on the multiplex PCR reads; one entry per CDR3 protein. The sample shows approximately 510,000 distinct CDR3 sequences, less than 25% of them seen only once. The sample was blood. These receptors came from a man between 18 and 35 years old with Graves' hyperthyroidism.

This clonotype was observed at least ten times. The V and J genes are TRBV11-1 and TRBJ1-1, with TRBD1 as a possible D gene (6 bases). CDR1 SGHAT and CDR2 FQDESV come from the germline V gene (reference sequence). CDR3 length equals 15 residues. V lost 5 bases to trimming and J lost 0 bases, with 13 bases between them. The CDR3: CASSQTGNVNTEAFF. The CDR3 nucleotides read TGTGCCAGCAGCCAAACAGGGAACGTGAACACTGAAGCTTTCTTT.

This clonotype was observed a few times. The chain joins TRBV7-9 to TRBJ1-1; the D is unclear. With 1 base removed from V and 1 base from J, the gap between germline ends came to 10 bases. Germline lookup yields CDR1 SEHNR and CDR2 FQNEAQ (reference sequence). The CDR3 is made up of 15 amino acids. The CDR3 loop is CASSLVGKENTEAFF. Here the CDR3 DNA reads TGTGCCAGCAGCTTAGTGGGGAAGGAGAACACTGAAGCTTTCTTT.

This clonotype was seen ten or more times. The chain joins TRBV7-6 to TRBJ2-7; D is ambiguous. Germline V gives CDR1 SGHVS, CDR2 FNYEAQ. Trimming took 5 bases from V and 5 from J, leaving 13 bases between them. This CDR3 is 13 amino acids long. This CDR3 reads CASSPFDGNEQYF. The CDR3, as DNA: TGTGCCAGCAGCCCGTTCGACGGAAACGAGCAGTACTTC.

The sample holds a few counts of this clonotype. The V gene is TRBV27, the J gene TRBJ1-2; no reliable D call. The germline V gene has CDR1 MNHEY and CDR2 SMNVEV (reference sequence). V lost 3 bases, J lost 3 bases, and 11 bases lay in between. The CDR3 is made up of 14 amino acids. Written as DNA, the CDR3 is TGTGCCAGCAGTTTGGTTGCGTGGGACTATGGCTACACCTTC. Translation gives CASSLVAWDYGYTF.

V and J are TRBV7-4 and TRBJ1-5; 8 positions match TRBD1. The J segment lost 0 bases and the V segment lost 4 bases, leaving 14 bases of the junction unmatched. Germline assignment: CDR1 SGHVT and CDR2 SQSDAQ. CDR3 length: 19 amino acids. CDR3 in DNA: TGTGCCAGCAGCTATACGCCGGGACAGGATCCTTATAGCAATCAGCCCCAGCATTTT. This encodes CASSYTPGQDPYSNQPQHF.

Ten or more counts support this clonotype. The V and J genes are TRBV2 and TRBJ2-7; TRBD1 matches 10 bases. There are 14 residues in the CDR3. From germline, CDR1 is SNHLY and CDR2 FYNNEI. Losses at the gene ends were 3 bases for V and 2 bases for J; bases not matched to a gene: 1. The CDR3 DNA is TGTGCCAGCAGTGAGGGGACAGGGGCCTACGAGCAGTACTTC. This translates into CASSEGTGAYEQYF.

This clonotype was seen a handful of times. The CDR3 nucleotides read TGCGCCAGCAGCCAAGCCGAGGGGGCGTGGCAAGAGACCCAGTACTTC. It yields the protein CASSQAEGAWQETQYF. The chain recombines TRBV4-1 with TRBJ2-5, with 7 bases identical to TRBD1. The CDR3 sequence is 16 residues long. Germline V gene lookup returns CDR1 MGHRA and CDR2 YSYEKL. Germline trimming cut 1 base from V and 2 bases from J; bases unmatched to any gene: 7.

This clonotype was recorded once. The CDR3 is CAWRRGTGELFF. The CDR3, as DNA: TGTGCCTGGAGACGGGGCACCGGGGAGCTGTTTTTT. This chain uses TRBV30 with TRBJ2-2; possibly TRBD2 for D (5 bases). The CDR3 is 12 residues long. CDR1 and CDR2 from the germline V gene are GTSNPN and SVGIG (reference sequence). The V gene lost 3 bases and the J gene lost 4 bases, with 6 bases spanning the gap.

The chain employs TRBV7-9 and TRBJ2-4, with D possibly being TRBD2 (7 bases). CDR1 is SEHNR, CDR2 FQNEAQ, per germline (reference sequence). This CDR3 contains 13 residues. V lost 5 bases and J 7 bases, leaving 12 bases between the germline ends. CDR3 sequence (DNA): TGTGCCAGCAGCCTAGGGGGAGGGAACATTCAGTACTTC. It specifies CASSLGGGNIQYF. Based on the CDR3 plus reference TRBV7-9 and TRBJ2-4, the full variable domain is DTGVSQNPRHKITKRGQNVTFRCDPISEHNRLYWYRQTLGQGPEFLTYFQNEAQLEKSRLLSDRFSAERPKGSFSTLEIQRTEQGDSAMYLCASSLGGGNIQYFGAGTRLSVL.

This clonotype was found many times. The J gene is TRBJ1-1, the V gene TRBV5-1; D is unresolved. V was trimmed by 0 bases and J by 3 bases, leaving 6 bases between them. Germline V gives CDR1 SGHRS, CDR2 YFSETQ. The CDR3 has 13 amino acids. The CDR3 loop is CASSLAADTEAFF. CDR3 DNA: TGCGCCAGCAGCTTGGCGGCGGACACTGAAGCTTTCTTT. The full variable domain, its missing parts supplied by reference TRBV5-1 and TRBJ1-1, is KAGVTQTPRYLIKTRGQQVTLSCSPISGHRSVSWYQQTPGQGLQFLFEYFSETQRNKGNFPGRFSGRQFSNSRSEMNVSTLELGDSALYLCASSLAADTEAFFGQGTRLTVV.

The table lists this clonotype with many counts. V usage is TRBV30 and J usage is TRBJ1-3; perhaps TRBD1 as D (6 bases). From germline, CDR1 is GTSNPN and CDR2 SVGIG (reference sequence). Trimming cost V 5 bases and J 0 bases, with 8 bases left between them. The CDR3 is 13 amino acids. The CDR3 DNA reads TGTGCCTGGGGACAGTCCTCTGGAAACACCATATATTTT. As protein: CAWGQSSGNTIYF.

The rearrangement uses TRBV4-1 and TRBJ1-5; TRBD1 matches at 8 bases. The trim removed 4 bases at V and 2 bases at J, leaving 10 bases unmatched. Germline CDR1 is MGHRA and CDR2 is YSYEKL. The CDR3 extends over 17 amino acids. CDR3 coding DNA: TGCGCCAGCAGCCCCCGTCTTACGGGACAGGGCAATCAGCCCCAGCATTTT. Translation: CASSPRLTGQGNQPQHF.

This clonotype was counted a few times. This may arise from a read error, as a much more abundant clone is one base away. This sequence joins TRBV12-3 or TRBV12-4 and TRBJ2-7; D may correspond to TRBD1 or TRBD2 (5 bases each). The CDR3 has 9 residues. For the CDR3, the DNA is TGTGCCAGCAGTCGGGACCGTCGCTTC. Residues: CASSRDRRF.

This clonotype was seen repeatedly, ten times or more. The V and J genes are TRBV20-1 and TRBJ1-5; no firm D call. CDR3 size: 13 residues. The V gene lost 2 bases and the J gene lost 1 base, with 6 bases spanning the gap. Germline CDR1 and CDR2: DFQATT and SNEGSKA (reference sequence). CDR3 in amino acids: CSARSESNQPQHF. Written as DNA, the CDR3 is TGCAGTGCTAGATCCGAAAGCAATCAGCCCCAGCATTTT.

This clonotype was observed many times. The genes are TRBV20-1 and TRBJ1-5; tentative D call: TRBD1 (5 bases). The germline gives CDR1 DFQATT, CDR2 SNEGSKA (reference sequence). V dropped 5 bases and J dropped 5 bases, with 22 bases sitting between them. This CDR3 is built from 16 residues. CDR3 amino acids: CSAEGWRRDWYQPQHF. CDR3 sequence (DNA): TGCAGTGCTGAGGGGTGGCGCCGGGACTGGTATCAGCCCCAGCATTTT.

This clonotype has a count of ten or more. The gene calls are TRBV28 and TRBJ2-7; TRBD1 aligns across 7 bases. Germline V CDR1 and CDR2: MDHEN, SYDVKM. The CDR3 length is 16 residues. V lost 2 bases to trimming and J lost 0 bases; unmatched junction nucleotides: 7. CDR3 amino acids: CASSLPPGTASYEQYF. For the CDR3, the DNA is TGTGCCAGCAGTTTACCGCCCGGGACAGCCTCCTACGAGCAGTACTTC.

This clonotype was counted many times. The gene calls are TRBV7-6 and TRBJ1-3; D remains ambiguous. The germline V and J ends were trimmed by 5 bases and 0 bases, with 8 bases remaining between them. Per germline, CDR1 SGHVS and CDR2 FNYEAQ. CDR3 length: 14 residues. This CDR3 reads CASSATSSGNTIYF. CDR3 DNA: TGTGCCAGCAGCGCGACCAGCTCTGGAAACACCATATATTTT.

This clonotype was counted many times. The rearrangement joins TRBV6-1 to TRBJ2-4; D might be TRBD1 (6 bases). This CDR3 spans 16 amino acids. The V end was cut by 0 bases, the J end by 3 bases, with 12 bases between. The germline V gene encodes CDR1 MNHNS and CDR2 SASEGT. The DNA for the CDR3 is TGTGCCAGCAGTGAAGCGGTGGGGGCAGGCAAAAACATTCAGTACTTC. This gives the protein CASSEAVGAGKNIQYF.

This clonotype was seen a handful of times. The CDR3 nucleotides read TGTGCCACCAAGGGGCAGCCCATGAACACTGAAGCTTTCTTT. Protein product: CATKGQPMNTEAFF. The gene calls are TRBV2 and TRBJ1-1; D possibly corresponds to TRBD1 (5 bases). In germline, CDR1 is SNHLY, CDR2 FYNNEI. CDR3 length equals 14 residues. The ends were cut back, 10 bases at V and 0 bases at J, with 15 bases in the middle.

This clonotype was counted many times. V gene TRBV6-1 combines with J gene TRBJ1-2, with 7 positions matching TRBD1. CDR1 MNHNS and CDR2 SASEGT come from the germline V gene. The V segment lost 3 bases and the J segment 5 bases; nucleotides outside the gene matches: 6. This CDR3 is 14 amino acids long. The DNA for the CDR3 is TGTGCCAGCAGTGACAGGGGGGCCGCGTATGGCTACACCTTC. Translation gives CASSDRGAAYGYTF.

This clonotype showed up many times. The CDR3 region is CSARVNQPQHF. Written as DNA, the CDR3 is TGCAGTGCTCGTGTCAATCAGCCCCAGCATTTT. The chain couples TRBV20-1 to TRBJ1-5, with D unresolved. This CDR3 spans 11 amino acids. Germline V gene lookup returns CDR1 DFQATT and CDR2 SNEGSKA (reference sequence). V was clipped by 5 bases and J by 3 bases, with 5 bases between them.

The rearrangement links TRBV28 to TRBJ1-5; 8 bases agree with TRBD1. The CDR3 length is 15 residues. Germline CDR1 is MDHEN and CDR2 is SYDVKM. The trim removed 3 bases at V and 11 bases at J, leaving 12 bases unmatched. CDR3 residues: CASSFVGQGARSQHF. The CDR3 DNA sequence: TGTGCCAGCAGTTTCGTAGGACAGGGCGCTAGGTCCCAGCATTTT.

This clonotype has just a few counts. CDR3 loop: CASSMTIYEQYF. The CDR3 DNA reads TGTGCCAGCAGCATGACCATCTACGAGCAGTACTTC. The chain uses TRBV11-3 and TRBJ2-7; D is unclear. The CDR3 has 12 residues. CDR1 and CDR2 from the germline V gene are SGHNT and YENEEA. V lost 5 bases and J 3 bases, leaving 8 bases between the germline ends.

This clonotype was seen many times. The chain carries TRBV7-9 and TRBJ2-7, with TRBD1 as a possible D gene (6 bases). This CDR3 has 15 residues. CDR1 SEHNR and CDR2 FQNEAQ come from the germline V gene (reference sequence). Between the trimmed V and J ends, which lost 5 bases and 1 base, there was a span of 15 bases. This CDR3 is CASSRRAGESYEQYF. In DNA form, the CDR3 reads TGTGCCAGCAGCCGTAGGGCAGGGGAGTCCTACGAGCAGTACTTC.

V is TRBV5-1 and J is TRBJ2-3; 16 nucleotides agree with TRBD2. Germline CDR1 reads SGHRS; CDR2 reads YFSETQ. The CDR3 sequence is 16 residues long. The trim removed 4 bases at V and 5 bases at J, leaving 4 bases unmatched. The CDR3 region is CASSVGTSGGGDTQYF. Written as DNA, the CDR3 is TGCGCCAGCAGCGTAGGGACTAGCGGGGGGGGAGATACGCAGTATTTT.

As to this clonotype: A single base separates this from a much larger clone, so it may be a read error. The rearrangement joins TRBV7-2 to TRBJ1-5; the D gene is possibly TRBD1 (5 bases). Germline values: CDR1 SGHTA, CDR2 FQGNSA. The CDR3 is 16 residues long. The CDR3 region is CASSLRGRVSNQPLHF. CDR3 DNA sequence: TGTGCCAGCAGCTTGCGGGGCAGGGTAAGCAATCAGCCCCTGCATTTT.

This clonotype was observed at least ten times. This chain connects TRBV4-1 to TRBJ2-7, with TRBD2 identical over 7 bases. Germline-derived CDR1 and CDR2 are MGHRA and YSYEKL. CDR3 length: 15 amino acids. Losses at the gene ends were 0 bases for V and 3 bases for J; bases not matched to a gene: 5. The CDR3 here is CASSQEKGRGYEQYF. CDR3 sequence (DNA): TGCGCCAGCAGCCAAGAGAAAGGGAGGGGCTACGAGCAGTACTTC.

This clonotype turned up a few times. V usage is TRBV7-6 and J usage is TRBJ2-5, with 8 bases that match TRBD1. Germline V gene lookup returns CDR1 SGHVS and CDR2 FNYEAQ. The CDR3 covers 18 residues. Germline trimming cut 1 base from V and 5 bases from J; bases unmatched to any gene: 15. For the CDR3, the DNA is TGTGCCAGCAGCTTAGTTCAAGGACAGGGTTCTATCCAGGAGACCCAGTACTTC. Translation gives CASSLVQGQGSIQETQYF.